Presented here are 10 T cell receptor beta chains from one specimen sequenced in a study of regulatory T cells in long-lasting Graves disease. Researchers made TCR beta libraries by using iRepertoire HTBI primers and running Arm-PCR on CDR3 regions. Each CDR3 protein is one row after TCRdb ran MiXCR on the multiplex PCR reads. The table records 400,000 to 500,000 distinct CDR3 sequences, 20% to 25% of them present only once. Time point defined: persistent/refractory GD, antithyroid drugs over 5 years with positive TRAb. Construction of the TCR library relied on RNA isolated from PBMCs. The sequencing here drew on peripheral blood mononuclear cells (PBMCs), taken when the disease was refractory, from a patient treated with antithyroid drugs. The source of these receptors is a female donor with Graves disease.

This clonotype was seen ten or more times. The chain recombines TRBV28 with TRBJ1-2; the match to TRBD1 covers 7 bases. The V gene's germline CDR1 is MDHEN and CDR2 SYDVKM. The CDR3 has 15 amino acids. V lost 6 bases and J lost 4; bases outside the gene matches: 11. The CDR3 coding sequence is TGTGCCAGCAGCTTACCGGACAGGCCCTTCTATGGCTACACCTTC. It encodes CASSLPDRPFYGYTF.

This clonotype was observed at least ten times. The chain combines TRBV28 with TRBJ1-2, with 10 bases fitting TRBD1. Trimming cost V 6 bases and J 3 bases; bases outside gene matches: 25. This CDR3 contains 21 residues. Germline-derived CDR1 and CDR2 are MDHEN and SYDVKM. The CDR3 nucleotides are TGTGCCAGCAGACCGGTAGGGGGGGACAGGGGCCTCTCACCTCAATACTATGGCTACACCTTC. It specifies CASRPVGGDRGLSPQYYGYTF.

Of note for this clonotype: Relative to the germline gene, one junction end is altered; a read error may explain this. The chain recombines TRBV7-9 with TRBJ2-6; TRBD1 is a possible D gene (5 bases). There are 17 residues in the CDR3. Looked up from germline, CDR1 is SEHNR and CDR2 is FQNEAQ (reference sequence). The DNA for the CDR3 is TGTGCCAGCAGTTGGCAGGCGATAAGCTCTGGGGCCAACGTCCCGACTTTC. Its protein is CASSWQAISSGANVPTF.

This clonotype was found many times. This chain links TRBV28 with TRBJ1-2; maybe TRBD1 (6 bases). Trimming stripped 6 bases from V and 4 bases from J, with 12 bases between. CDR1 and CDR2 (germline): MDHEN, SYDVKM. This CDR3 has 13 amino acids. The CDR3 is CASRRGAIYGYTF. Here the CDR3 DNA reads TGTGCCAGCAGGAGGGGGGCAATCTATGGCTACACCTTC.

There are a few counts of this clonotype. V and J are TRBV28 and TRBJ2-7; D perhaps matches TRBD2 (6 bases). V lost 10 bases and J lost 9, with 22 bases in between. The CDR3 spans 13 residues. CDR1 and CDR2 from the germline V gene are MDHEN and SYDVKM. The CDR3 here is CAISPGLSVGQYF. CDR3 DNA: TGTGCCATTTCACCGGGACTTTCCGTTGGGCAGTACTTC.

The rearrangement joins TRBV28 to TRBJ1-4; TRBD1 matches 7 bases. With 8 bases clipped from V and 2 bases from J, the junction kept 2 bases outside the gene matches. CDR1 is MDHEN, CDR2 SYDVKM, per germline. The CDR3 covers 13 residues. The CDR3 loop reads CASQGGTNEKLFF. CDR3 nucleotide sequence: TGTGCCAGCCAAGGGGGCACTAATGAAAAACTGTTTTTT.

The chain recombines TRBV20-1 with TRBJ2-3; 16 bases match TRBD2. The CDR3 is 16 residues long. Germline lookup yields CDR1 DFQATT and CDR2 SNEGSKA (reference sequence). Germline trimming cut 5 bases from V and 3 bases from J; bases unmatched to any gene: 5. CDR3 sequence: CSASGLAGGHTDTQYF. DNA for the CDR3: TGCAGTGCTTCGGGACTAGCGGGGGGGCATACAGATACGCAGTATTTT.

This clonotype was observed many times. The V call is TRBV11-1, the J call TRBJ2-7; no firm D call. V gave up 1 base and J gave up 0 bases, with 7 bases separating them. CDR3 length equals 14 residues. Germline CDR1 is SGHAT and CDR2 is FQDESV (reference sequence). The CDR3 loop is CASSLGRNSYEQYF. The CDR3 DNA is TGTGCCAGCAGCTTAGGACGGAACTCCTACGAGCAGTACTTC.

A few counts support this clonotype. The CDR3 DNA reads TGTGCCAGCAGTTACGGGGGGGTGGGCGGCTACACCTTC. Translating gives CASSYGGVGGYTF. V is TRBV6-5 and J is TRBJ1-2; the D gene is possibly TRBD1 (5 bases). V was shortened by 2 bases and J by 8 bases, with 12 bases between the two germline ends. Germline V lookup: CDR1 MNHEY, CDR2 SVGAGI. The length of the CDR3 is 13 residues.

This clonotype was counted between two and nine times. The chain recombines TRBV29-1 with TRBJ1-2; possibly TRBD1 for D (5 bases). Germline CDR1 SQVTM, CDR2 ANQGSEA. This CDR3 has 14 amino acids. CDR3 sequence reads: CTFRKGTVHYGYTF. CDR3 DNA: TGCACCTTCCGTAAAGGGACGGTACACTATGGCTACACCTTC.